In its sample, the clone carrying this T cell receptor beta chain was seen many times. Its matching antigen is unknown. This entry belongs to a study of Graves' ophthalmopathy and Graves' hyperthyroidism. The TCR beta CDR3 regions underwent amplification from RNA transcripts. Following a first-round RT-PCR that used HTBI primers, a second-round multiplex PCR was carried out. MiXCR, run by TCRdb on the multiplex PCR reads, gives a single entry per CDR3 protein. The sample comprises approximately 380,000 distinct CDR3 sequences, roughly 21% of which are singletons, and 2.5% to 3.5% rests with the top ten. No progression to ophthalmopathy over 18 months defined stable hyperthyroidism. Patients newly diagnosed with hyperthyroidism, under 2 months' duration, were aged 18 to 65, the study reports. Symptoms, serum thyroxine and TRAb, thyroid ultrasound, and orbital computed tomography formed the diagnostic basis.

From germline, CDR1 is SGHRS and CDR2 YFSETQ. V shed 4 bases, J shed 5 bases, and the junction held 5 bases outside the gene matches. This CDR3 spans 13 amino acids. Broader study findings: Blood also held most thyroid clonotypes expanded above 0.001 frequency.

The TCR originated in a young woman with stable Graves' hyperthyroidism. This chain joins TRBV5-1 and TRBJ2-7; 8 bases are shared with TRBD1. Sequencing was done on a sample of peripheral blood. CDR3 bases: TGCGCCAGCAGCGGAGGGGACAGGAACGAGCAGTACTTC. Translating it yields CASSGGDRNEQYF. Using reference TRBV5-1 and TRBJ2-7 for the parts outside the CDR3, the full variable domain is KAGVTQTPRYLIKTRGQQVTLSCSPISGHRSVSWYQQTPGQGLQFLFEYFSETQRNKGNFPGRFSGRQFSNSRSEMNVSTLELGDSALYLCASSGGDRNEQYFGPGTRLTVT.